Presented here are 23 T cell receptor beta chains from one specimen sequenced in a study of CD8+CD57+ T cells in acquired aplastic anemia. Flow cytometry had shown expanded CD8+CD57+ cells in the patients chosen for sequencing. Genomic DNA constituted the template upon which TCR beta VDJ and CDR3 profiling was performed. TCRdb re-analysed the reads in MiXCR, keeping a single row per CDR3 protein. The table includes about 98,000 distinct CDR3 sequences, around 62% detected once. Sequenced input: sorted CD4+, CD8+, or CD8+CD57+ T cells (not recorded which) from PBMCs. All receptors come from a human donor with aplastic anemia.

The chain joins TRBV2 to TRBJ1-3, with a tentative D call TRBD1 (5 bases). Germline CDR1 and CDR2: SNHLY and FYNNEI. This CDR3 has 14 residues. V lost 3 bases and J 6 bases, leaving 12 bases between the germline ends. The CDR3, as DNA: TGTGCCAGCAGTGATGCTGGGACTGAAAACACCATATATTTT. Translated: CASSDAGTENTIYF.

The chain employs TRBV7-3 and TRBJ1-5; unclear D gene. Germline V gene sequence: CDR1 SGHTA, CDR2 FQGTGA. Trimming cost V 8 bases and J 3 bases, with 14 bases left between them. The CDR3 consists of 14 residues. The CDR3 sequence is CASGSGGLNQPQHF. DNA for the CDR3: TGTGCCAGCGGCTCGGGTGGGCTCAATCAGCCCCAGCATTTT.

A few counts support this clonotype. The V and J genes are TRBV15 and TRBJ1-5; tentatively, D is TRBD1 (6 bases). Trimming removed 4 bases from V and 1 base from J, with 11 bases in between. Germline CDR1 reads LNHNV; CDR2 reads YYDKDF (reference sequence). This CDR3 comprises 15 residues. The CDR3 spells CATSTLTGSNQPQHF. DNA of the CDR3: TGTGCCACCAGCACCTTGACAGGAAGCAATCAGCCCCAGCATTTT.

The chain recombines TRBV20-1 with TRBJ2-7, with TRBD2 as a possible D gene (6 bases). The germline CDR1 and CDR2 sequences are DFQATT and SNEGSKA (reference sequence). The V and J ends lost 2 bases and 6 bases respectively, with 23 bases between them. The CDR3 totals 16 residues. CDR3 DNA: TGCAGTGCTAGATACTTCGGGGCGGGAAGATTTCGCGAGCAGTACTTC. It translates to CSARYFGAGRFREQYF.

This clonotype showed up just a few times. In DNA form, the CDR3 reads TGTGCCAGTAGTGAAGATAACTATGGCTACACCTTC. As protein: CASSEDNYGYTF. This chain links TRBV19 with TRBJ1-2; D uncertain. Germline V gives CDR1 LNHDA, CDR2 SQIVND (reference sequence). Trimming took off 5 bases at V and 1 base at J, with 5 bases between the two ends. The CDR3 totals 12 residues.

The chain has TRBV5-1 and TRBJ1-3, with unresolved D. Germline CDR1 is SGHRS and CDR2 is YFSETQ. The CDR3 totals 15 residues. Trimming took 0 bases from V and 0 from J, leaving 7 bases between them. The chain's CDR3 is CASSLEANSGNTIYF. The CDR3, as DNA: TGCGCCAGCAGCTTGGAAGCGAACTCTGGAAACACCATATATTTT.

The gene calls are TRBV7-9 and TRBJ2-3; D gene unclear. This CDR3 is 12 amino acids long. The V end lost 5 bases, the J end lost 6 bases, and 9 bases lay between the germline ends. Germline V gene data show CDR1 as SEHNR and CDR2 as FQNEAQ (reference sequence). The CDR3 region is CASSPAVDTQYF. The CDR3 DNA reads as TGTGCCAGCAGCCCGGCCGTGGATACGCAGTATTTT.

The J gene is TRBJ2-3, the V gene TRBV29-1; D may be TRBD1 (6 bases). The DNA end is more similar to TRBJ2-1, so the J call may be wrong. This CDR3 has 12 residues. Germline assignment: CDR1 SQVTM and CDR2 ANQGSEA. The CDR3 DNA sequence: TGCAGCGTTGACAGGGGTGACTACGAGCAGTTCTTC. It translates to CSVDRGDYEQFF.

The V gene is TRBV19, the J gene TRBJ2-7, with TRBD1 matching over 8 bases. From germline, CDR1 is LNHDA and CDR2 SQIVND (reference sequence). J was trimmed by 4 bases and V by 4 bases; bases with no gene match: 9. The CDR3 sequence is 15 residues long. The CDR3 loop reads CASSSPGQGTYEQYF. CDR3 DNA: TGTGCCAGTAGTAGCCCTGGACAGGGAACGTACGAGCAGTACTTC.

This clonotype was counted a few times. This chain connects TRBV29-1 to TRBJ2-5; a weak D match, TRBD2 (5 bases). Germline values: CDR1 SQVTM, CDR2 ANQGSEA. Trimming stripped 4 bases from V and 1 base from J, with 7 bases between. The CDR3 sequence is 12 residues long. The CDR3 spells CSVGTPQETQYF. In DNA, the CDR3 is TGCAGCGTTGGGACTCCCCAAGAGACCCAGTACTTC.

The chain recombines TRBV20-1 with TRBJ2-7, with 7 positions matching TRBD1. The V gene's germline CDR1 is DFQATT and CDR2 SNEGSKA (reference sequence). Trimming took 1 base from V and 0 from J; bases not matched to a gene: 3. The CDR3 spans 14 residues. This chain's CDR3 is CSARGGTDSYEQYF. The DNA of the CDR3 is TGCAGTGCTAGAGGAGGGACAGACTCCTACGAGCAGTACTTC.

This rearrangement joins TRBV29-1 to TRBJ1-5; D is ambiguous. V was pared by 4 bases and J by 0 bases, with 7 bases between. This CDR3 is built from 13 residues. Germline loops: CDR1 SQVTM, CDR2 ANQGSEA. In DNA form, the CDR3 reads TGCAGCGTTGCCGAAAATAGCAATCAGCCCCAGCATTTT. Residues: CSVAENSNQPQHF.

This clonotype occurred a few times. The chain joins TRBV29-1 to TRBJ2-7; the match to TRBD1 covers 8 bases. V was pared by 7 bases and J by 3 bases, with 5 bases of the junction left unmatched. Per germline, CDR1 SQVTM and CDR2 ANQGSEA. The CDR3 sequence is 12 residues long. The CDR3 nucleotides read TGCAGCGGTACCACAGGGGGCTACGAGCAGTACTTC. This translates into CSGTTGGYEQYF.

The chain carries TRBV2 and TRBJ1-5; a weak D match, TRBD1 (5 bases). The V end lost 8 bases, the J end lost 11 bases, and 25 bases lay between the germline ends. Per the germline V gene, CDR1 is SNHLY and CDR2 is FYNNEI. The CDR3 spans 15 residues. CDR3 in amino acids: CASEIGGSGYLSQHF. The CDR3 DNA reads TGTGCCAGCGAAATTGGGGGATCGGGTTATTTGTCCCAGCATTTT.

The chain recombines TRBV12-3 or TRBV12-4 with TRBJ2-7; 7 nucleotides line up with TRBD2. The ends lost 11 bases at V and 3 bases at J; junction bases unmatched: 10. CDR3 length equals 13 residues. The CDR3 loop is CASDTGGNYEQYF. In DNA form, the CDR3 reads TGTGCCTCGGACACGGGGGGTAACTACGAGCAGTACTTC.

V gene TRBV25-1 combines with J gene TRBJ1-1; D gene unclear. Between the trimmed V and J ends, which lost 0 bases and 3 bases, there was a span of 5 bases. Germline V lookup: CDR1 MGHDK, CDR2 SYGVNS. This CDR3 has 13 amino acids. The CDR3 reads CASSEYRYTEAFF. The DNA for the CDR3 is TGTGCCAGCAGTGAATATCGATACACTGAAGCTTTCTTT.

V is TRBV29-1 and J is TRBJ1-5; TRBD1 might be the D (5 bases). Trimming left V 3 bases short and J 0 bases short, with 6 bases between. This CDR3 is built from 13 residues. CDR1 is SQVTM and CDR2 is ANQGSEA in the germline V gene. The CDR3 protein is CSVEGDSNQPQHF. CDR3 DNA: TGCAGCGTTGAGGGGGATAGCAATCAGCCCCAGCATTTT.

The rearrangement links TRBV4-2 to TRBJ1-3; no clear D. Germline V lookup: CDR1 LGHNA, CDR2 YNFKEQ. The CDR3 has 15 amino acids. The V end was cut by 1 base, the J end by 2 bases, with 9 bases between. CDR3 sequence (DNA): TGTGCCAGCAGCCAAGTCCGGGCAGCTGGAAACACCATATATTTT. It is translated as CASSQVRAAGNTIYF.

The chain carries TRBV19 and TRBJ1-6, with D hard to call. The CDR3 is made up of 14 amino acids. Trimming shortened V by 5 bases and J by 9 bases, and 14 bases separated the two germline ends. Germline V CDR1 and CDR2: LNHDA, SQIVND (reference sequence). The CDR3 region is CASSWTVDSSPLHF. In DNA, the CDR3 is TGTGCCAGTAGTTGGACGGTCGATAGTTCACCCCTCCACTTT.

This sequence joins TRBV2 and TRBJ1-1; D gene ambiguous. The CDR3 covers 15 residues. The V end was cut by 4 bases, the J end by 3 bases, with 15 bases between. Germline V gene sequence: CDR1 SNHLY, CDR2 FYNNEI. The DNA for the CDR3 is TGTGCCAGCAGTGGCGTTCAGAAGTGGGACACTGAAGCTTTCTTT. Residues: CASSGVQKWDTEAFF.

The chain uses TRBV11-3 and TRBJ2-7; D may match TRBD1 or TRBD2 (5 bases each). CDR3 size: 15 residues. Germline-derived CDR1 and CDR2 are SGHNT and YENEEA. Trimming shortened V by 5 bases and J by 0 bases, and 14 bases separated the two germline ends. The CDR3: CASSHGTGVSYEQYF. The CDR3 DNA follows: TGTGCCAGCAGCCACGGGACCGGGGTCTCCTACGAGCAGTACTTC.

This clonotype showed up just once. This chain uses TRBV10-1 with TRBJ2-1; 7 positions match TRBD2. V was clipped by 0 bases and J by 9 bases; unmatched bases: 5. CDR1 WNHNN and CDR2 SYGVQD come from the germline V gene (reference sequence). The CDR3 length is 14 residues. The CDR3 is CASSESVSGAEQFF. Written as DNA, the CDR3 is TGCGCCAGCAGTGAGTCAGTGAGCGGGGCTGAGCAGTTCTTC.

The rearrangement joins TRBV20-1 to TRBJ2-3, with TRBD2 identical over 8 bases. CDR3 size: 15 residues. Per germline, CDR1 DFQATT and CDR2 SNEGSKA (reference sequence). V gave up 0 bases and J gave up 3 bases; unmatched junction bases: 5. This chain's CDR3 is CSARDPAGVTDTQYF. The CDR3 DNA is TGCAGTGCTAGAGATCCAGCGGGAGTAACAGATACGCAGTATTTT.